Following are 29 T cell receptor beta chains from one sample sequenced in a study of Tregs in tolerant kidney transplant recipients. Clones were read by immunoSEQ multiplex PCR, and TCRdb kept only the in-frame ones, dropping some. This sample contains under 55,000 clones. The sample was CD4+ T cells from blood, taken before the transplant. The receptors originated from a human donor who received a combined kidney and bone marrow transplant.

Worth noting for this clone: The read ends 3 residues shy of where the CDR3 ends; the end is completed using the germline J gene. The chain uses TRBV20-1 and TRBJ2-4; either TRBD1 or TRBD2 may supply D (6 bases each). The CDR3 has 12 amino acids. The V gene's germline CDR1 is DFQATT and CDR2 SNEGSKA (reference sequence). CDR3 region: CSAEVIGGGQYF. CDR3 bases read: TGCAGTGCTGAGGTCATAGGGGGAGGT.

As concerns this clone: The observed sequence ends 3 residues before the CDR3 terminus, with the missing tail filled in from the germline J gene. V gene TRBV6-2 or TRBV6-3 combines with J gene TRBJ1-5, with D uncertain. V lost 2 bases and J 1 base, leaving 12 bases between the germline ends. The germline gives CDR1 MNHEY, CDR2 SVGEGT. CDR3 length equals 16 residues. The covered CDR3 bases are TGTGCCAGCAGTTACGCGGCTCAATACAGCAATCAGCCC. Encoded protein: CASSYAAQYSNQP. The whole CDR3 protein is CASSYAAQYSNQPQHF.

Comment on this clone: The read terminates 3 residues ahead of where the CDR3 ends, so the germline J gene completes it. This chain uses TRBV19 with TRBJ1-1, with 9 bases identical to TRBD1. CDR1 and CDR2 from the germline V gene are LNHDA and SQIVND (reference sequence). The junction had 9 bases not matched to a gene; V was cut back by 5 bases and J by 5 bases. The length of the CDR3 is 15 residues. The part of the CDR3 DNA that was read is TGTGCCAGTAGTGTAATACAGGGGGCAGGGACTGAA. Encoded protein: CASSVIQGAGTE. The whole CDR3 sequence is CASSVIQGAGTEAFF. Supplemented by reference TRBV19 and TRBJ1-1, the full variable domain reads DGGITQSPKYLFRKEGQNVTLSCEQNLNHDAMYWYRQDPGQGLRLIYYSQIVNDFQKGDIAEGYSVSREKKESFPLTVTSAQKNPTAFYLCASSVIQGAGTEAFFGQGTRLTVV.

A remark on this clone: The read gets to within 3 residues of the CDR3 end, and the germline J gene fills in the rest. The chain recombines TRBV18 with TRBJ1-3, with TRBD1 identical over 7 bases. Trimming at V came to 6 bases and at J to 0 bases, leaving 8 bases not matched to a gene. The CDR3 covers 16 residues. Germline V gene data show CDR1 as KGHSH and CDR2 as LQKENI. The part of the CDR3 DNA that was read is TGTGCCAGCTCCCCCGGGACAGCTTACTCTGGAAACACC. This gives the protein CASSPGTAYSGNT. The whole CDR3 region reads CASSPGTAYSGNTIYF.

Comment on this clone: The observed sequence ends 3 residues before the CDR3 terminus, with the missing tail filled in from the germline J gene. The chain couples TRBV7-6 to TRBJ2-3, with 7 bases identical to TRBD2. CDR3 size: 12 residues. Germline CDR1 is SGHVS and CDR2 is FNYEAQ. Trimming took 5 bases from V and 6 from J; bases not matched to a gene: 2. Partial CDR3 DNA: TGTGCCAGCAGCCGGGGGGTGGATACG. Translation: CASSRGVDT. The whole CDR3 is CASSRGVDTQYF.

As concerns this clone: The read terminates 3 residues before the CDR3 end, so the remaining end is supplied by the germline J gene. This sequence joins TRBV16 and TRBJ1-1; TRBD1 might be the D (5 bases). Germline CDR1 reads KGHSY; CDR2 reads FQNENV. This CDR3 is built from 13 residues. CDR3: CASSQSVQAIAFF. The DNA read from the CDR3 is TGTGCCAGCAGCCAATCGGTACAGGCGATA.

Turning to this clone: With the read ending 3 residues before the CDR3 end, the germline J gene is used to fill in that end. V gene TRBV7-2 combines with J gene TRBJ1-5; D gene unclear. From germline, CDR1 is SGHTA and CDR2 FQGNSA. There are 12 residues in the CDR3. V lost 5 bases to trimming and J lost 3 bases, with 5 bases between them. The covered CDR3 bases are TGTGCCAGCAGCACTAACAATCAGCCC. This translates into CASSTNNQP. The full CDR3 sequence reads CASSTNNQPQHF.

With respect to this clone: The sequence runs out 3 residues before the end of the CDR3; the remainder is reconstructed from the germline J gene. The V and J genes are TRBV10-1 and TRBJ2-6; tentatively, D is TRBD2 (7 bases). This CDR3 is 17 amino acids long. Germline assignment: CDR1 WNHNN and CDR2 SYGVQD (reference sequence). V was pared by 5 bases and J by 0 bases, with 14 bases between. The CDR3 reads CASSLGGASSGANVLTF. The DNA read from the CDR3 is TGCGCCAGCAGTTTGGGGGGGGCCAGCTCTGGGGCCAACGTC.

Turning to this clone: The junction shows a germline mismatch at one end, possibly a read error. The read ends 3 residues early relative to the CDR3; the germline J gene fills the gap. This chain connects TRBV11-2 to TRBJ1-4, with 7 nucleotides matching TRBD1. Germline values: CDR1 SGHAT, CDR2 FQNNGV. This CDR3 contains 14 residues. The DNA read from the CDR3 is TGTGCCAGCAGCCGACAGGGTTATAATGAAAGA. As protein: CASSRQGYNER. The full CDR3 reads CASSRQGYNERLFF.

Remarks on this clone: The DNA ends 3 residues before the CDR3 does, and the rest of the CDR3 is filled in from the germline J gene. The genes are TRBV5-1 and TRBJ1-3, with TRBD1 identical over 7 bases. Germline CDR1 reads SGHRS; CDR2 reads YFSETQ. The V segment lost 2 bases and the J segment 0 bases; nucleotides outside the gene matches: 5. The CDR3 is 16 residues long. The sequenced CDR3 bases are TGCGCCAGCAGCTTCGCAGGGGGACCCTCTGGAAACACC. Protein product: CASSFAGGPSGNT. The complete CDR3 reads CASSFAGGPSGNTIYF.

In regard to this clone: The read ends 3 residues early relative to the CDR3; the germline J gene fills the gap. J is TRBJ2-2 and V is TRBV5-6, with TRBD2 as a possible D gene (6 bases). V gave up 0 bases and J gave up 6 bases, with 12 bases separating them. The V gene's germline CDR1 is SGHDT and CDR2 YYEEEE. This CDR3 comprises 15 residues. The CDR3 here is CASSLARRESGELFF. The part of the CDR3 DNA that was read is TGTGCCAGCAGCTTGGCCCGGCGGGAATCCGGGGAG.

Concerning this clone itself: The read comes to an end 3 residues before the CDR3 does, leaving the germline J gene to fill in the end. This rearrangement joins TRBV19 to TRBJ2-2; 9 nucleotides agree with TRBD1. The CDR3 runs to 15 residues. Germline CDR1 is LNHDA and CDR2 is SQIVND (reference sequence). V shed 10 bases and J 7 bases; nucleotides not matched to a gene: 13. The CDR3 DNA, read in part, is TGTGCCACCGGAGGGGGACAGGGCCTTCACGGGGAG. This sequence encodes CATGGGQGLHGE. The complete CDR3 reads CATGGGQGLHGELFF.

A remark on this clone: Read data end 3 residues before the CDR3 end; the end is taken from the germline J gene. The rearrangement links TRBV18 to TRBJ2-1, with 12 bases identical to TRBD2. With V trimmed by 3 bases and J by 9 bases, 9 bases remained unmatched. The V gene's germline CDR1 is KGHSH and CDR2 LQKENI. The CDR3 is 16 amino acids. CDR3 DNA (partial): TGTGCCAGCTCACCTACTACTAGCGGGGGGTCCAGTGAG. Its protein is CASSPTTSGGSSE. The whole CDR3 sequence is CASSPTTSGGSSEQFF.

Remarks on this clone: The read ends 3 residues early relative to the CDR3; the germline J gene fills the gap. The chain recombines TRBV10-1 with TRBJ2-5; D possibly uses TRBD1 or TRBD2 (5 bases each). Germline-derived CDR1 and CDR2 are WNHNN and SYGVQD (reference sequence). The CDR3 consists of 13 residues. V was pared by 5 bases and J by 0 bases, with 7 bases between. CDR3 DNA (partial): TGCGCCAGCAGTAGAGGGGACCAAGAGACC. It encodes CASSRGDQET. The entire CDR3 reads CASSRGDQETQYF.

To note about this clone: One end of the junction varies from germline; a read error may be responsible. From the germline J gene comes the end of the CDR3, since the read stops 3 residues before it. The chain is built from TRBV7-8 and TRBJ2-1; 8 bases align to TRBD2. CDR3 size: 15 residues. The germline V gene has CDR1 SGHVS and CDR2 FQNEAQ. The CDR3 loop reads CASSVAGQSYNEQFF. The part of the CDR3 DNA that was read is TGTGCCAGCAGCGTAGCGGGGCAGTCCTACAATGAG.

On this clone itself: The read finishes 3 residues shy of the CDR3 end, and the germline J gene is used to complete it. The rearrangement uses TRBV29-1 and TRBJ2-3, with TRBD1 identical over 8 bases. V shed 7 bases and J 3 bases; nucleotides not matched to a gene: 6. The CDR3 is 13 residues long. CDR1 and CDR2 from the germline V gene are SQVTM and ANQGSEA. The CDR3 reads CSAAGGFTDTQYF. Incomplete CDR3 DNA: TGCAGCGCCGCAGGGGGCTTTACAGATACG.

Comments on this clone: The CDR3 end is not reached by the read, which stops 3 residues before it; the germline J gene fills it in. The genes are TRBV11-3 and TRBJ2-3; D call uncertain. The CDR3 has 13 residues. Germline V gives CDR1 SGHNT, CDR2 YENEEA. The germline V and J ends were trimmed by 5 bases and 5 bases, with 11 bases remaining between them. CDR3 DNA, as far as it was read: TGTGCCAGCAGCAAAAACCCAGGAGATACG. It codes for CASSKNPGDT. The entire CDR3 sequence reads CASSKNPGDTQYF.

Details on this clone: The DNA ends 3 residues before the CDR3 does, and the rest of the CDR3 is filled in from the germline J gene. The chain recombines TRBV2 with TRBJ2-3; 8 bases line up with TRBD2. Germline-derived CDR1 and CDR2 are SNHLY and FYNNEI. Trimming took 6 bases from V and 0 from J; bases not matched to a gene: 2. There are 14 residues in the CDR3. CDR3 in amino acids: CASRLAASTDTQYF. The sequenced CDR3 bases are TGTGCCAGCAGACTAGCGGCTAGCACAGATACG.

Points on this clone: The DNA ends 3 residues before the CDR3 does, and the rest of the CDR3 is filled in from the germline J gene. V and J are TRBV19 and TRBJ2-5; 9 bases line up with TRBD1. V lost 3 bases and J lost 5; bases outside the gene matches: 10. The CDR3 covers 16 residues. CDR1 and CDR2 (germline): LNHDA, SQIVND (reference sequence). The CDR3 bases that were read are TGTGCCAGTAGTATTGCGACAGGGGGAGGGCGGGAGACC. It is translated as CASSIATGGGRET. The full CDR3 protein is CASSIATGGGRETQYF.

Remarks on this clone: The read terminates 3 residues before the CDR3 end, so the remaining end is supplied by the germline J gene. The chain links TRBV7-2 to TRBJ1-6; 7 positions agree with TRBD1. Trimming removed 4 bases from V and 7 bases from J; junction bases left unmatched: 4. CDR3 length equals 14 residues. Germline V lookup: CDR1 SGHTA, CDR2 FQGNSA. CDR3 bases read: TGTGCCAGCAGCTCCCGACAGGGAAATTCACCC. Protein product: CASSSRQGNSP. The entire CDR3 protein reads CASSSRQGNSPLHF. Complete variable domain (other parts from reference TRBV7-2 and TRBJ1-6): GAGVSQSPSNKVTEKGKDVELRCDPISGHTALYWYRQSLGQGLEFLIYFQGNSAPDKSGLPSDRFSAERTGGSVSTLTIQRTQQEDSAVYLCASSSRQGNSPLHFGNGTRLTVT.

Of note for this clone: The read halts 3 residues ahead of the CDR3 end, with the missing end drawn from the germline J gene. The chain is built from TRBV7-9 and TRBJ1-1; D is undetermined. Germline CDR1 reads SEHNR; CDR2 reads FQNEAQ (reference sequence). The length of the CDR3 is 12 residues. The CDR3 sequence is CASSLERTEAFF. The sequenced part of the CDR3 DNA is TGTGCCAGCAGCTTAGAGAGAACAGAA.

With regard to this clone: The read comes to an end 3 residues before the CDR3 does, leaving the germline J gene to fill in the end. The chain is built from TRBV20-1 and TRBJ1-2; D ambiguous. V lost 0 bases to trimming and J lost 4 bases, with 12 bases between them. The germline gives CDR1 DFQATT, CDR2 SNEGSKA (reference sequence). There are 14 residues in the CDR3. The CDR3 loop reads CSARDPGAGYGYTF. The DNA read from the CDR3 is TGCAGTGCTAGAGATCCGGGAGCGGGCTATGGC.

As concerns this clone: The sequenced fragment ends 3 residues before the CDR3 boundary, so the rest is inferred from the germline J gene. The chain employs TRBV5-1 and TRBJ2-4, with a tentative D call TRBD2 (5 bases). The V end lost 0 bases, the J end lost 7 bases, and 11 bases lay between the germline ends. Per germline, CDR1 SGHRS and CDR2 YFSETQ. This CDR3 has 14 amino acids. The DNA read from the CDR3 is TGCGCCAGCAGCTTGGACGCGGGTACCAACATT. This gives the protein CASSLDAGTNI. The full CDR3 protein is CASSLDAGTNIQYF.

Points on this clone: The DNA ends 3 residues before the CDR3 does, and the rest of the CDR3 is filled in from the germline J gene. The J gene is TRBJ2-2, the V gene TRBV7-2, with D unclear. Germline V lookup: CDR1 SGHTA, CDR2 FQGNSA. Trimming left V 5 bases short and J 4 bases short, with 14 bases between. This CDR3 has 15 residues. The part of the CDR3 DNA that was read is TGTGCCAGCAGCCTAGGGTTCCTCAGCACCGGGGAG. Translated: CASSLGFLSTGE. The whole CDR3 protein is CASSLGFLSTGELFF.

Points on this clone: The read finishes 3 residues shy of the CDR3 end, and the germline J gene is used to complete it. The chain couples TRBV19 to TRBJ2-3; no firm D call. The germline V and J ends were trimmed by 3 bases and 1 base, with 8 bases remaining between them. Germline CDR1 is LNHDA and CDR2 is SQIVND (reference sequence). The CDR3 is 14 residues long. CDR3 bases read: TGTGCCAGTAGTATTAGGGTGGGCACAGATACG. Translated, it gives CASSIRVGTDT. The CDR3, in full, reads CASSIRVGTDTQYF.

On this clone: The read ends 3 residues before the CDR3 terminus; that terminus is restored from the germline J gene. The chain joins TRBV2 to TRBJ2-5, with 9 bases lining up with TRBD1. CDR1 and CDR2 from the germline V gene are SNHLY and FYNNEI. This CDR3 spans 14 amino acids. Trimming at V came to 9 bases and at J to 5 bases, leaving 10 bases not matched to a gene. CDR3 DNA, as far as it was read: TGTGCCAGGATACTAACAGGGGGCGCCGAGACC. As protein: CARILTGGAET. The entire CDR3 reads CARILTGGAETQYF.

Concerning this clone itself: The read finishes 3 residues shy of the CDR3 end, and the germline J gene is used to complete it. J is TRBJ1-4 and V is TRBV2; D is uncertain. Germline V gene sequence: CDR1 SNHLY, CDR2 FYNNEI. The CDR3 runs 14 residues. V was shortened by 3 bases and J by 3 bases, with 8 bases between the two germline ends. The sequenced CDR3 bases are TGTGCCAGCAGTGATGGGCAGGCTAATGAAAAA. Amino acids: CASSDGQANEK. The full-length CDR3 reads as CASSDGQANEKLFF.

Concerning this clone: The CDR3 end lies 3 residues beyond the end of the read and is filled in from the germline J gene. The V call is TRBV10-2, the J call TRBJ2-7, with 11 bases lining up with TRBD2. This CDR3 region has 17 residues. Germline CDR1 reads WSHSY; CDR2 reads SAAADI. V dropped 3 bases and J dropped 0; count of bases not matched to a gene: 7. The CDR3 here is CASSDPLAGGSSYEQYF. The DNA read from the CDR3 is TGCGCCAGCAGTGACCCTCTAGCGGGAGGCAGCTCCTACGAG.

As to this clone: The missing CDR3 end, 3 residues past where the read stops, is filled in from the germline J gene. The genes are TRBV10-3 and TRBJ2-3; 13 nucleotides match TRBD2. From germline, CDR1 is ENHRY and CDR2 SYGVKD. The CDR3 runs to 16 residues. With 7 bases clipped from V and 2 bases from J, the junction kept 6 bases outside the gene matches. CDR3 bases read: TGTGCCATCAAACCGGGACTAGCGGGAAACACAGATACG. Its translation is CAIKPGLAGNTDT. The entire CDR3 is CAIKPGLAGNTDTQYF.